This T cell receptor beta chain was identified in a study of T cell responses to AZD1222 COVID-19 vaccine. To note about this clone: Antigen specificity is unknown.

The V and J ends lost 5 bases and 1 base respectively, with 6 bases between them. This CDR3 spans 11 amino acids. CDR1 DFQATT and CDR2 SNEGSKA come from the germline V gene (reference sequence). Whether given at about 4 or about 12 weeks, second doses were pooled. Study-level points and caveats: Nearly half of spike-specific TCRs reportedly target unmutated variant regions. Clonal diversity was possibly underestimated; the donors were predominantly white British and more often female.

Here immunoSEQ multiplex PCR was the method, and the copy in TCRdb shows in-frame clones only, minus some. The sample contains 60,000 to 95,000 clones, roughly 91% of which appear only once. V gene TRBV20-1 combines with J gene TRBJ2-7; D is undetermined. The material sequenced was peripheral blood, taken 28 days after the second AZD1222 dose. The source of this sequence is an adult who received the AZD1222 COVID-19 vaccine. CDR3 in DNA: TGCAGTGCTCTCCGGTCCTACGAGCAGTACTTC. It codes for CSALRSYEQYF.